The TCR beta chain under discussion was sequenced for a study of T cell responses to AZD1222 COVID-19 vaccine. Data came from immunoSEQ multiplex PCR; TCRdb stores just in-frame clones and leaves some out. The top ten clones hold roughly 27% of a sample with more than 150,000 clones, 88% of them seen once. Germline CDR1 and CDR2: MNHEY and SMNVEV (reference sequence). V was pared by 0 bases and J by 0 bases, with 9 bases between. The length of the CDR3 is 16 residues. This TCR came from an adult who received the AZD1222 COVID-19 vaccine. The chain has TRBV27 and TRBJ1-5; D gene ambiguous. This specimen was peripheral blood, taken 28 days after the second AZD1222 dose. CDR3 protein: CASSLSRRYSNQPQHF. The CDR3 bases are TGTGCCAGCAGTTTATCGAGGAGATATAGCAATCAGCCCCAGCATTTT.